These 19 T cell receptor beta chains originate from one sample sequenced in a study of cytomegalovirus exposure and HLA in healthy donors. Amplification used 60 Vbeta primers and 13 Jbeta primers. TCRdb's copy holds only in-frame clones and misses some; the assay was immunoSEQ multiplex PCR. Here the sample spans 200,000 to 250,000 clones, around 85% being singletons. The sample taken for sequencing was PBMCs. The source is a human donor in good health.

V and J are TRBV6-1 and TRBJ1-1; 7 positions match TRBD1. V was clipped by 6 bases and J by 3 bases; unmatched bases: 4. Germline V gives CDR1 MNHNS, CDR2 SASEGT. CDR3 length: 13 residues. The CDR3 loop is CASRPTGHTEAFF. The CDR3 DNA reads TGTGCCAGCAGACCGACAGGGCACACTGAAGCTTTCTTT.

The V call is TRBV9, the J call TRBJ2-1; possibly TRBD2 for D (6 bases). This CDR3 has 15 amino acids. Germline CDR1 SGDLS, CDR2 YYNGEE. Trimming left V 4 bases short and J 9 bases short, with 20 bases between. The CDR3 nucleotides are TGTGCCAGCAGCCCCCGGTCGGGCGGGATCGGTGAGCAGTTCTTC. Amino acid sequence: CASSPRSGGIGEQFF.

The chain has TRBV11-2 and TRBJ1-2; a possible D gene is TRBD1 (6 bases). Per germline, CDR1 SGHAT and CDR2 FQNNGV. CDR3 length: 14 amino acids. Trimming took 5 bases from V and 4 from J, leaving 14 bases between them. CDR3 sequence: CASSLGGRAYGYTF. The CDR3, as DNA: TGTGCCAGCAGCCTGGGGGGGCGCGCCTATGGCTACACCTTC.

This chain connects TRBV7-2 to TRBJ1-2; D call uncertain. CDR3 length equals 16 residues. V was pared by 1 base and J by 5 bases, with 17 bases between. Looked up from germline, CDR1 is SGHTA and CDR2 is FQGNSA. The CDR3 DNA follows: TGTGCCAGCAGCTTAGTTCCACGCAAAAGAGGGTATGGCTACACCTTC. Its translation is CASSLVPRKRGYGYTF. Based on the CDR3 plus reference TRBV7-2 and TRBJ1-2, the full variable domain is GAGVSQSPSNKVTEKGKDVELRCDPISGHTALYWYRQSLGQGLEFLIYFQGNSAPDKSGLPSDRFSAERTGGSVSTLTIQRTQQEDSAVYLCASSLVPRKRGYGYTFGSGTRLTVV.

The table lists this clone with a few counts. The rearrangement uses TRBV6-1 and TRBJ2-2, with a weak D call TRBD2 (6 bases). The CDR3 contains 13 residues. The germline V gene encodes CDR1 MNHNS and CDR2 SASEGT. V gave up 9 bases and J gave up 5 bases, with 13 bases separating them. CDR3 protein: CARGTARTGELFF. For the CDR3, the DNA is TGTGCCAGGGGGACTGCGAGGACCGGGGAGCTGTTTTTT.

This clone occurred once. The V call is TRBV4-1, the J call TRBJ2-2; tentatively, D is TRBD1 (6 bases). The germline V gene encodes CDR1 MGHRA and CDR2 YSYEKL. The length of the CDR3 is 14 residues. V dropped 4 bases and J dropped 6 bases, with 12 bases sitting between them. In DNA, the CDR3 is TGCGCCAGCAGCCCCCCCAAGGGGGCCGGGGAGCTGTTTTTT. It encodes CASSPPKGAGELFF.

The chain employs TRBV29-1 and TRBJ1-4; 10 bases align to TRBD1. In germline, CDR1 is SQVTM, CDR2 ANQGSEA. Unmatched junction bases numbered 5, after V lost 6 bases and J lost 7 bases. The CDR3 extends over 13 amino acids. This CDR3 is CSVVTGGGEKLFF. The CDR3 bases are TGCAGCGTCGTGACAGGGGGCGGTGAAAAACTGTTTTTT. The full variable domain, with the rest looked up from reference TRBV29-1 and TRBJ1-4, is SAVISQKPSRDICQRGTSLTIQCQVDSQVTMMFWYRQQPGQSLTLIATANQGSEATYESGFVIDKFPISRPNLTFSTLTVSNMSPEDSSIYLCSVVTGGGEKLFFGSGTQLSVL.

This chain uses TRBV28 with TRBJ1-2; tentative D call: TRBD1 (6 bases). There are 17 residues in the CDR3. Germline V lookup: CDR1 MDHEN, CDR2 SYDVKM. Trimming took 3 bases from V and 1 from J, leaving 18 bases between them. The DNA for the CDR3 is TGTGCCAGCAGTTTCCCCCTTGGGGACACTTTTAACTATGGCTACACCTTC. Amino acid sequence: CASSFPLGDTFNYGYTF.

The chain has TRBV19 and TRBJ2-2, with TRBD1 matching 11 bases. This CDR3 region has 14 residues. The V gene's germline CDR1 is LNHDA and CDR2 SQIVND (reference sequence). Trimming at V came to 6 bases and at J to 5 bases, leaving 2 bases not matched to a gene. Here the CDR3 DNA reads TGTGCCAGTAGGGACAGGGGGCTTACCGGGGAGCTGTTTTTT. Translating gives CASRDRGLTGELFF.

The CDR3 loop reads CASNSEPLETQYF. CDR3 nucleotides: TGTGCCAGCAATAGCGAGCCCCTTGAGACCCAGTACTTC. The chain employs TRBV2 and TRBJ2-5; tentative D call: TRBD2 (5 bases). The length of the CDR3 is 13 residues. Germline V lookup: CDR1 SNHLY, CDR2 FYNNEI. Trimming stripped 7 bases from V and 5 bases from J, with 14 bases between.

The rearrangement joins TRBV19 to TRBJ2-4; 9 nucleotides agree with TRBD1. J lost 4 bases, V lost 4 bases, and 5 bases had no gene match. CDR3 size: 15 residues. CDR1 LNHDA and CDR2 SQIVND come from the germline V gene (reference sequence). This CDR3 reads CASSSRDRVKNIQYF. In DNA, the CDR3 is TGTGCCAGTAGTAGTCGGGACAGGGTAAAAAACATTCAGTACTTC.

The V call is TRBV6-5, the J call TRBJ1-1; no definite D call. V gave up 9 bases and J gave up 4 bases, with 6 bases separating them. CDR1 MNHEY and CDR2 SVGAGI come from the germline V gene. This CDR3 is 10 amino acids long. CDR3 nucleotide sequence: TGTGCCAGTTTCCTCACTGAAGCTTTCTTT. This codes for CASFLTEAFF.

The chain employs TRBV27 and TRBJ2-1, with D perhaps matching TRBD1 (7 bases). V lost 3 bases to trimming and J lost 4 bases, with 13 bases between them. Germline V lookup: CDR1 MNHEY, CDR2 SMNVEV (reference sequence). The CDR3 consists of 15 residues. In nucleotides, the CDR3 is TGTGCCAGCAGTTTGGAGGGGGCGAAGTACAATGAGCAGTTCTTC. It encodes CASSLEGAKYNEQFF.

CDR3 coding DNA: TGTGCCAGCAGGACGGGGGGTTCTGGGGCCAACGTCCTGACTTTC. This sequence encodes CASRTGGSGANVLTF. This chain joins TRBV6-5 and TRBJ2-6; 7 bases align to TRBD2. V shed 6 bases and J 1 base; nucleotides not matched to a gene: 3. The germline V gene has CDR1 MNHEY and CDR2 SVGAGI. There are 15 residues in the CDR3.

The rearrangement uses TRBV9 and TRBJ2-2, with a weak D call TRBD1 (5 bases). The CDR3 has 15 residues. Per the germline V gene, CDR1 is SGDLS and CDR2 is YYNGEE. The V gene lost 3 bases and the J gene lost 4 bases, with 13 bases spanning the gap. CDR3 nucleotides: TGTGCCAGCAGCGCCCACAGGTCCCCCACCGGGGAGCTGTTTTTT. Translating gives CASSAHRSPTGELFF.

The chain employs TRBV30 and TRBJ2-5; no reliable D call. V was cut by 0 bases and J by 1 base, with 9 bases left in between. This CDR3 is built from 14 residues. Germline assignment: CDR1 GTSNPN and CDR2 SVGIG (reference sequence). The CDR3 nucleotides are TGTGCCTGGAGTGTCCCTCCTCGCCAAGAGACCCAGTACTTC. Residues: CAWSVPPRQETQYF.

As DNA, the CDR3 is TGTGCCAGCAGCGTTCCCGGGACTAGCGGGAGGGGTGAGCAGTTCTTC. Residues: CASSVPGTSGRGEQFF. The chain is built from TRBV9 and TRBJ2-1; 16 bases align to TRBD2. This CDR3 has 16 amino acids. With V trimmed by 2 bases and J by 9 bases, 5 bases remained unmatched. Germline loops: CDR1 SGDLS, CDR2 YYNGEE.

The chain has TRBV6-1 and TRBJ2-7, with D perhaps matching TRBD1 (6 bases). V gave up 1 base and J gave up 3 bases, with 10 bases separating them. In germline, CDR1 is MNHNS, CDR2 SASEGT. The CDR3 is 14 residues long. Here the CDR3 reads CASSEGTDNYEQYF. The CDR3 DNA reads TGTGCCAGCAGTGAAGGGACAGATAACTACGAGCAGTACTTC.

The chain carries TRBV7-9 and TRBJ2-3, with D possibly TRBD2 on 5 matching bases. Germline V gene data show CDR1 as SEHNR and CDR2 as FQNEAQ (reference sequence). The CDR3 is made up of 14 amino acids. Trimming took 11 bases from V and 2 from J, leaving 17 bases between them. The chain's CDR3 is CAGRRGAVTDTQYF. CDR3 DNA sequence: TGTGCCGGGCGGAGAGGAGCGGTCACAGATACGCAGTATTTT.